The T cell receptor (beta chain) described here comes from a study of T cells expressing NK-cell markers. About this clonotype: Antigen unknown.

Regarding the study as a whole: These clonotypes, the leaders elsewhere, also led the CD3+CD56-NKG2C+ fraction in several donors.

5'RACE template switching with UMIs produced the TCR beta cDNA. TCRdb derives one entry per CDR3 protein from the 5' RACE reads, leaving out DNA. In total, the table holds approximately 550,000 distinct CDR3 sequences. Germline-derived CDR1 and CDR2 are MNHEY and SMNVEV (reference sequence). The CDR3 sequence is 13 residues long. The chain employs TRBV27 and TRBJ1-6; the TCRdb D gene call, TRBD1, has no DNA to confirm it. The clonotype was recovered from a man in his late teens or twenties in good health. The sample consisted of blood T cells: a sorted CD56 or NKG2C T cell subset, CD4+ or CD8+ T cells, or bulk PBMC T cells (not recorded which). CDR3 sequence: CASKGRANSPLHF.